This T cell receptor (beta chain) originates from a study of T cells in Graves' hyperthyroidism and ophthalmopathy. The wider study: Peripheral blood collection took place at initial diagnosis, before any treatment.

Amplification of TCR beta CDR3 regions was performed using RNA transcripts as template. Researchers ran a first-round RT-PCR on the TCR CDR3 using the HTBI primer set. TCRdb reanalysed the multiplex PCR reads using MiXCR and keeps one entry per CDR3 protein. The data show about 640,000 distinct CDR3 sequences, around 20% seen once. This clonotype turned up a few times. V was clipped by 10 bases and J by 4 bases; unmatched bases: 6. Germline V lookup: CDR1 SNHLY, CDR2 FYNNEI. This CDR3 has 14 amino acids. Sequencing used blood. The receptor was isolated from a man between 25 and 39 years old with Graves' ophthalmopathy. V is TRBV2 and J is TRBJ1-3; the match to TRBD1 covers 11 bases. This CDR3 reads CATLGQGGGNTIYF. The CDR3 DNA sequence: TGTGCCACCTTGGGACAGGGGGGCGGAAACACCATATATTTT.